This TCR beta chain stems from a study of blood T cell repertoires in COVID-19. Study background: From the United States, Italy and Spain came samples of acute and convalescent COVID-19. From T cells, B-cell-depleted T cells, or PBMCs came the material, which was cDNA or gDNA.

Sequencing was performed with immunoSEQ multiplex PCR; in TCRdb, only in-frame clones are kept and a portion is missing. This sample carries about 220,000 clones, about 80% of them seen once, and the ten largest clones take approximately 1.3%. This clone was counted a few times. Those who participated ranged in age from roughly 18 to 90 years and resided in about two dozen US areas. Self-reported history from a screening survey and questionnaire set each donor's cohort. Looked up from germline, CDR1 is GTSNPN and CDR2 is SVGIG (reference sequence). Trimming cost V 3 bases and J 2 bases, with 13 bases left between them. The CDR3 length is 15 residues.

Specimen: PBMCs or T cells enriched from blood (not recorded which). This clonotype was obtained from a middle-aged woman with acute COVID-19. The V and J genes are TRBV30 and TRBJ2-2, with D perhaps matching TRBD1 (5 bases). The DNA for the CDR3 is TGTGCCTGGAGAAAGGGGAACAGTAACACCGGGGAGCTGTTTTTT. Protein product: CAWRKGNSNTGELFF. The whole variable domain, filled in from reference TRBV30 and TRBJ2-2, reads SQTIHQWPATLVQPVGSPLSLECTVEGTSNPNLYWYRQAAGRGLQLLFYSVGIGQISSEVPQNLSASRPQDRQFILSSKKLLLSDSGFYLCAWRKGNSNTGELFFGEGSRLTVL.